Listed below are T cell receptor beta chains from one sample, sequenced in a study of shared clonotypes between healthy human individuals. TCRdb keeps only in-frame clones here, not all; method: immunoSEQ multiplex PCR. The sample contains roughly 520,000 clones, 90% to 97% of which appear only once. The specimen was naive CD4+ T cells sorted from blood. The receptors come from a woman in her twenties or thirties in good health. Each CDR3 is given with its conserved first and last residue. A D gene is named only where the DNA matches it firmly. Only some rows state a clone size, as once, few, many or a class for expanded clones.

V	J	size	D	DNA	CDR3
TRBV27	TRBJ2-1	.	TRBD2	TGTGCCAGCAGTTTATCCTCCCCCACCCTAGCGGGGAGCTCCTACAATGAGCAGTTCTTC	CASSLSSPTLAGSSYNEQFF
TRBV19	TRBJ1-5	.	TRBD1	TGTGCCAGTAGTCCAGGACAGGGGGCCTATCAGCCCCAGCATTTT	CASSPGQGAYQPQHF
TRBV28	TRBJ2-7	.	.	TGTGCCAGTCGAGAAGGGGGCGCGGGGTACGAGCAGTACTTC	CASREGGAGYEQYF
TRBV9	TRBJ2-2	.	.	TGTGCCAGCAGCGTAAACCCCCAGAACACCGGGGAGCTGTTTTTT	CASSVNPQNTGELFF
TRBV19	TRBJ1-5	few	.	TGTGCCAGTAGTATAGATCAGGCCCAGCATTTT	CASSIDQAQHF
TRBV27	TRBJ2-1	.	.	TGTGCCAGCAGTTTATGGCAGACAAACAATGAGCAGTTCTTC	CASSLWQTNNEQFF
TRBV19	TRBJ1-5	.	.	TGTGCCAGTAGTGCAGATGCCCGGGCCCCTTTTAGCAATCAGCCCCAGCATTTT	CASSADARAPFSNQPQHF
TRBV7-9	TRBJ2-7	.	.	TGTGCCAGCAGCTTGGGTCGACAGTCCAACGAGCAGTACTTC	CASSLGRQSNEQYF
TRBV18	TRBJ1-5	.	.	TGTGCCAGCTCACCAGACGAGGGGGGTCAGCCCCAGCATTTT	CASSPDEGGQPQHF
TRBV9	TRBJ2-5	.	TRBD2	TGTGCCAGCAGCGTAGGGATAAGCGGGAGTTCCTGGGTAGAGACCCAGTACTTC	CASSVGISGSSWVETQYF
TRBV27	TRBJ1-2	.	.	TGTGCCAGCAGCCACCTCCCGGGGGGGGATGGCTACACCTTC	CASSHLPGGDGYTF
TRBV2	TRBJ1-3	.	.	TGTGCCAGCAGTGAATCCAGGGCTTACTCTGGAAACACCATATATTTT	CASSESRAYSGNTIYF
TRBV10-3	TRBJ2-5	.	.	TGTGCCATCAGTGACAACCACAAGGGACAAGAGACCCAGTACTTC	CAISDNHKGQETQYF
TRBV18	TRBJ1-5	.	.	TGTGCCAGCTCACCAGCCGACGGACACAATCAGCCCCAGCATTTT	CASSPADGHNQPQHF
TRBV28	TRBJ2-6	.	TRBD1	TGTGCCAGCAGTGAAGACAGGGGGGTTCCCTCTCGGGCCAACGTCCTGACTTTC	CASSEDRGVPSRANVLTF
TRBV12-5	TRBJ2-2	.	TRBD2	TGTGCTAGTGGTTTACCTAGAGGACTAGCGGGAGCGGAGAACACCGGGGAGCTGTTTTTT	CASGLPRGLAGAENTGELFF
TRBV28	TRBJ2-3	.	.	TGTGCCAGCAGCCACGGCACTAGAAAGAGCACAGATACGCAGTATTTT	CASSHGTRKSTDTQYF